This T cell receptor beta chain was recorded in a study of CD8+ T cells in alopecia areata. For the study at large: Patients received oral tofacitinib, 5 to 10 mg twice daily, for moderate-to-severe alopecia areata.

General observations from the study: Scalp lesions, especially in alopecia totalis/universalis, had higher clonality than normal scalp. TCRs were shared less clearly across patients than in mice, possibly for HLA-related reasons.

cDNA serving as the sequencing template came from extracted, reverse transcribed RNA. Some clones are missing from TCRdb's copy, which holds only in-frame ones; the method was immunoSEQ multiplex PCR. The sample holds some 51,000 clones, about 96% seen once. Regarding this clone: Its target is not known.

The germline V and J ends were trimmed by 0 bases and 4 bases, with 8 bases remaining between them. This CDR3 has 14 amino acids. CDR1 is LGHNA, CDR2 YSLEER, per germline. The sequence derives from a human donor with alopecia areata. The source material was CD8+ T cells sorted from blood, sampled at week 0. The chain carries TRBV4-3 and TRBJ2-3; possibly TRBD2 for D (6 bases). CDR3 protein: CASSQDSGADTQYF. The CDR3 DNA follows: TGCGCCAGCAGCCAAGACTCGGGGGCAGATACGCAGTATTTT.